A single TCR beta chain is shown here with its context. TCRdb reanalysed the 5' RACE reads using MiXCR and keeps one entry per CDR3 protein. The repertoire holds fewer than 95,000 distinct CDR3 sequences, with about 16% as singletons. This record comes from a study of T-cell memory formation after mild COVID-19. This CDR3 has 12 amino acids. CDR1 MNHEY and CDR2 SMNVEV come from the germline V gene (reference sequence). Trimming cost V 5 bases and J 6 bases, with 10 bases left between them. The rearrangement links TRBV27 to TRBJ1-2, with unresolved D. This sequence was found in a man in his late teens or twenties who had mild COVID-19 (a few samples of this study predate the infection). Cell type and time point are not known. The specimen sequenced was PBMCs or a T cell subset sorted from them (not recorded which). The CDR3 DNA reads as TGTGCCAGCAGTACAGTGGGTGATGGCTACACCTTC. Encoded protein: CASSTVGDGYTF.